This TCR beta chain comes out of a study of a mutant IDH1 vaccine in newly diagnosed glioma. Study as a whole: There were about 62% males and about 38% females among treated patients, whose mean age was approximately 38 years.

Documented time point: baseline, week 1 (first vaccination visit). Treatment denoted: pre-vaccination baseline after standard-of-care therapy. Libraries were prepared by immunoSEQ multiplex PCR; TCRdb keeps only in-frame clonotypes and omits some of them. Of about 67,000 clones in the sample, 80% to 90% were seen once. The V end lost 0 bases, the J end lost 8 bases, and 8 bases lay between the germline ends. The germline V gene encodes CDR1 SEHNR and CDR2 FQNEAQ (reference sequence). This CDR3 has 13 residues. This chain connects TRBV7-9 to TRBJ1-3; D remains ambiguous. The source material was peripheral blood mononuclear cells (PBMCs), sampled from a glioma patient treated with radiotherapy, temozolomide or both. The sequence derives from a woman under 30 with glioma. Some clones in this sample may be carry-over from other donors' samples. The CDR3 DNA sequence: TGTGCCAGCAGCTTAGCAAGCCTGGACACCATATATTTT. Protein: CASSLASLDTIYF.